Listed below are T cell receptor beta chains from one sample, sequenced in a study of cytomegalovirus exposure and HLA in healthy donors. Profiling relied on immunoSEQ multiplex PCR, and the TCRdb table lists in-frame clones only, not all of them. Of around 100,000 clones listed, under 80% were seen once; the top ten hold 4% to 4.5%. The source material was PBMCs. All receptors come from a woman in her 40s in good health and CMV-seropositive. CDR3s include the opening cysteine and the closing phenylalanine or tryptophan. A D gene is named only where the DNA matches it firmly. Size values are once, few and many counts, or a class for expanded clones, and some rows have none.

>TRBJ2-6|TRBV5-1|.|.
TGCGCCAGCAATCTGGCAGGGTCGTCAACCCCCTCTGGGGCCAACGTCCTGACTTTC
CASNLAGSSTPSGANVLTF
>TRBJ2-2|TRBV18|.|.
TGTGCCAGCTCACCAGGCGGTGTTACCGGTCAAGGCGGGGAGCTGTTTTTT
CASSPGGVTGQGGELFF
>TRBJ1-4|TRBV4-3|TRBD1|.
TGCGCCAGCAGCCAGTCACCGACAGGGGTTTATGAAAAACTGTTTTTT
CASSQSPTGVYEKLFF
>TRBJ1-1|TRBV6-6|TRBD1|.
TGTGCCAGCAGCACACCAGGACAGGGGTCCCCTGAAGCTTTCTTT
CASSTPGQGSPEAFF
>TRBJ2-5|TRBV18|TRBD1|.
TGTGCCAGCTCGTTCCAGACAGGGTGGGGAGAGACCCAGTACTTC
CASSFQTGWGETQYF
>TRBJ2-1|TRBV11-1|TRBD1|.
TGTGCCAGCATCCGGGACAGGGGGCGGACCACTCACAATGAGCAGTTCTTC
CASIRDRGRTTHNEQFF
>TRBJ1-2|TRBV6-5|.|.
TGTGCCAGCACTATAACCCCTAGCAGGGGTGGCTACACCTTC
CASTITPSRGGYTF
>TRBJ2-2|TRBV6-5|.|.
TGTGCCAGCAGCCCGGGACACAGTTCCGGGGAGCTGTTTTTT
CASSPGHSSGELFF
>TRBJ1-6|TRBV19|TRBD1|.
TGTGCCAGTAGTATGGTGGGACAGGCCAATTCACCCCTCCACTTT
CASSMVGQANSPLHF
>TRBJ1-5|TRBV18|TRBD1|.
TGTGCCAGCTCACCGGGACAGCATAGCAATCAGCCCCAGCATTTT
CASSPGQHSNQPQHF
>TRBJ1-2|TRBV30|TRBD1|.
TGTGCCTGGAGCGAAACCAATGACAGGGGCGTTTACGGCTACACCTTC
CAWSETNDRGVYGYTF
>TRBJ2-3|TRBV19|TRBD2|.
TGTGCCAGTACACTAGCGGGAGTAGGGCCCCCCACAGATACGCAGTATTTT
CASTLAGVGPPTDTQYF
>TRBJ1-1|TRBV18|.|.
TGTGCCAGCTCACCAGTCGCAGGGGATAGGGGGACTGAAGCTTTCTTT
CASSPVAGDRGTEAFF
>TRBJ1-1|TRBV5-1|.|once
TGCGCCAGCAGCTCTACAGGTGCCGGCATGAACACTGAAGCTTTCTTT
CASSSTGAGMNTEAFF
>TRBJ1-2|TRBV6-1|TRBD1|.
TGTGCCAGCAGTTGGGGACAGGGGATGAGTGGCTACACCTTC
CASSWGQGMSGYTF
>TRBJ2-7|TRBV6-5|TRBD2|.
TGTGCCAGCAGTTACTCCACTAGCGGTTACTACGAGCAGTACTTC
CASSYSTSGYYEQYF
>TRBJ1-1|TRBV7-9|.|.
TGTGCCAGCAGCTTAGGAGGATTTCCGAACACTGAAGCTTTCTTT
CASSLGGFPNTEAFF